This TCR beta chain was identified during a study of T cell clonality in common variable immunodeficiency. This CDR3 is built from 19 residues. The germline CDR1 and CDR2 sequences are WSHSY and SAAADI. J lost 4 bases, V lost 4 bases, and 14 bases had no gene match. This clone has only a few counts. The read terminates 3 residues before the CDR3 end, so the remaining end is supplied by the germline J gene. Generated by immunoSEQ multiplex PCR, the TCRdb table keeps only in-frame clones and is missing some. The profile covers 45,000 to 55,000 clones, none occurring a single time. The chain is built from TRBV10-2 and TRBJ2-1; 12 bases map to TRBD1. This receptor was obtained from a person aged 18 to 75 in good health. Sequencing was done on a sample of peripheral blood mononuclear cells. The covered CDR3 bases are TGCGCCAGCAGTGTACCGGGACAGGGGGCCCATAAGGGATACAATGAG. This translates into CASSVPGQGAHKGYNE. The CDR3 in full is CASSVPGQGAHKGYNEQFF.